This is a list of T cell receptor beta chains from one sample in a study of radiation and T cells in renal cell carcinoma. The method was immunoSEQ multiplex PCR; TCRdb's version includes in-frame clones alone and lacks a portion of them. The table has approximately 12,000 clones, less than 75% seen once. This specimen was tumor tissue, taken from a patient whose treatment was nephrectomy without radiotherapy. The receptors derive from a woman of 80 years or more with renal cell carcinoma. CDR3s include the opening cysteine and the closing phenylalanine or tryptophan.

CDR3aa: CAISLRGTYGYTF
len: 13
v_gene: TRBV10-3

CDR3aa: CASSIDRDYGYTF
len: 13
v_gene: TRBV5-1

CDR3aa: CASRQAVLTEAFF
len: 13
v_gene: TRBV7-3

CDR3aa: CASSYLGANQPQHF
len: 14
v_gene: TRBV7-6

CDR3aa: CASSRGQGRNTGELFF
len: 16
v_gene: TRBV4-1

CDR3aa: CASSLAWTGTDTQYF
len: 15
v_gene: TRBV7-9

CDR3aa: CAISGTDRGRGEQFF
len: 15
v_gene: TRBV10-3

CDR3aa: CASDTVSTYNEQFF
len: 14
v_gene: TRBV6-1

CDR3aa: CASSLSTRNNQPQHF
len: 15
v_gene: TRBV7-2

CDR3aa: CASSYLGRAEAFF
len: 13
v_gene: TRBV6-5